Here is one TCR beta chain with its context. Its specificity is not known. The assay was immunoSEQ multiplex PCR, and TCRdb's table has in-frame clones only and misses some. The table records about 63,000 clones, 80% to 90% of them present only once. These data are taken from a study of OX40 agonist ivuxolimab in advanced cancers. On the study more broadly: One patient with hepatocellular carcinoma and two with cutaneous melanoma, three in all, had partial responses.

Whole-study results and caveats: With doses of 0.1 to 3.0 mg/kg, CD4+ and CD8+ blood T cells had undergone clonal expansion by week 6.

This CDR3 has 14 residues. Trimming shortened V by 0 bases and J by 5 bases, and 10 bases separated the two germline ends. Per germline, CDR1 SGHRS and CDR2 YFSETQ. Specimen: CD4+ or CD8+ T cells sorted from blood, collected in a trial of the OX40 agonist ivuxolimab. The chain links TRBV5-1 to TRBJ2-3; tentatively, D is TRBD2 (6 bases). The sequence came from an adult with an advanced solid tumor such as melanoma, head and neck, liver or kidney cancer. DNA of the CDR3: TGCGCCAGCAGCTTGGGCGGGGCTGGAGATACGCAGTATTTT. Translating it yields CASSLGGAGDTQYF.